The clone carrying this T cell receptor beta chain was seen at least ten times. Its antigen is unknown. The data belong to a study of T cells in Graves' hyperthyroidism and ophthalmopathy. Findings and caveats of the study: Blood also carried most thyroid clonotypes expanded above 0.001. By a 13 V-J model, ophthalmopathy was set apart from stable hyperthyroidism.

Patients counted as stable if ophthalmopathy did not develop within 18 months. TCR beta CDR3 regions were amplified from RNA transcripts. The primer set for the first-round RT-PCR of the TCR CDR3 was HTBI. TCRdb reprocessed the multiplex PCR reads via MiXCR and lists one record per CDR3 protein. This table holds roughly 300,000 distinct CDR3 sequences, about 21% found once. Sequenced: blood. The source is a woman aged 45-59 years with Graves' hyperthyroidism.

The chain's CDR3 is CSARDLGQGGDTEAFF. The CDR3 DNA follows: TGCAGTGCTAGAGATCTTGGACAGGGCGGGGACACTGAAGCTTTCTTT. The chain links TRBV20-1 to TRBJ1-1, with 8 positions matching TRBD1. The CDR3 length is 16 residues. CDR1 and CDR2 (germline): DFQATT, SNEGSKA (reference sequence). V lost 0 bases, J lost 3 bases, and 9 bases stayed unmatched.